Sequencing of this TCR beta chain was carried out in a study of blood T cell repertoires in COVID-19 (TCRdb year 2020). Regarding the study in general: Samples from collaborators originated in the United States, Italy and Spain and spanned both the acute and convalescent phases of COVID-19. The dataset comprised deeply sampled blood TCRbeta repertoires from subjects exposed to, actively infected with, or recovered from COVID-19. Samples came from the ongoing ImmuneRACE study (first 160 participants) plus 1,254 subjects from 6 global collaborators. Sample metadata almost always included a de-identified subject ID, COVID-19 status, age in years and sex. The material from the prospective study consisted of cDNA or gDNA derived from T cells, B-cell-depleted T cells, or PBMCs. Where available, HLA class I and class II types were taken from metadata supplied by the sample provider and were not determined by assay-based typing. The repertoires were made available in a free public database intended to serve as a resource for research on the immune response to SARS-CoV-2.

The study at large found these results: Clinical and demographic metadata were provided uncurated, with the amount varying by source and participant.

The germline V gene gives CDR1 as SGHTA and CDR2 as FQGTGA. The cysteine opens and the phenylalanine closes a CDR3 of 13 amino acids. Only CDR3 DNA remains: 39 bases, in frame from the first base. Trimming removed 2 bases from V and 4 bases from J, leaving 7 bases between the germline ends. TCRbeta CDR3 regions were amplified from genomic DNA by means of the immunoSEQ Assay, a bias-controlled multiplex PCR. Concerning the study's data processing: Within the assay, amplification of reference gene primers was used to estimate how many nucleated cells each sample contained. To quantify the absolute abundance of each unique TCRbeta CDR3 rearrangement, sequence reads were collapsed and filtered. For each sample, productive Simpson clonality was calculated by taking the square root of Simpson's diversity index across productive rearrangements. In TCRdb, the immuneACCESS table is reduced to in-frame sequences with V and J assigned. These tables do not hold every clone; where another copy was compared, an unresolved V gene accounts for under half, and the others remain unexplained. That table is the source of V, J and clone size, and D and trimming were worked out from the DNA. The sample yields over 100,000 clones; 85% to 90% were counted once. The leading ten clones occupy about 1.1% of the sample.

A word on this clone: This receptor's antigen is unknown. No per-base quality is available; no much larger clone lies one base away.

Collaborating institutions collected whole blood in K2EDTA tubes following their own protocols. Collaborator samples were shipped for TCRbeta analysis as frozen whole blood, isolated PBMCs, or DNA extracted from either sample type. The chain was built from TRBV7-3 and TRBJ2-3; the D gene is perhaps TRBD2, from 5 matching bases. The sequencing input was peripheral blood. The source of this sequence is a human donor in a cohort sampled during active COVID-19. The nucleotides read TGTGCCAGCAGCTTAGTGGAGGCAGATACGCAGTATTTT. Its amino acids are CASSLVEADTQYF.